This TCR beta chain was captured in a study of OX40 agonist ivuxolimab in advanced cancers. Study at large: At around 83% male, the cohort had a mean age of roughly 60 years, ranging from roughly 20 to 80. Prior therapy, whether anti-PD-1, anti-PD-L1 or anti-CTLA-4, was allowed, and roughly 40% had some.

The protocol was immunoSEQ multiplex PCR, while the TCRdb copy is restricted to in-frame clones and leaves out a portion. This table has roughly 49,000 clones, 88% appearing once. This clone occurred a few times. Germline-derived CDR1 and CDR2 are MDHEN and SYDVKM. V shed 5 bases, J shed 8 bases, and the junction held 13 bases outside the gene matches. The CDR3 is 16 amino acids. This specimen was CD4+ or CD8+ T cells sorted from blood, taken in a trial of the OX40 agonist ivuxolimab. The TCR sequence derives from an adult with an advanced solid tumor such as melanoma, head and neck, liver or kidney cancer. The genes are TRBV28 and TRBJ1-4, with 8 bases that match TRBD1. CDR3 region: CASSPRKTGAQEKLFF. DNA for the CDR3: TGTGCCAGCAGTCCAAGGAAGACAGGGGCTCAGGAAAAACTGTTTTTT.